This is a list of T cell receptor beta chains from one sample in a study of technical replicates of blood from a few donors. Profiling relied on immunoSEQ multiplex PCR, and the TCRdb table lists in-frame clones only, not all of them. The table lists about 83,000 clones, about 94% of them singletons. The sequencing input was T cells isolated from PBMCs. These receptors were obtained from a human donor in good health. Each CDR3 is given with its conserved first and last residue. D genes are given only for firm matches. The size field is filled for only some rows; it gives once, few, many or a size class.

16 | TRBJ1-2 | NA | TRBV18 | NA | CASSPTLTGYNYGYTF | TGTGCCAGCTCACCGACGTTAACAGGGTATAACTATGGCTACACCTTC
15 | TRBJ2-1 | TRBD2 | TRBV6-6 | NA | CASTTGTSGDNEQFF | TGTGCCAGCACAACCGGGACTAGCGGGGACAATGAGCAGTTCTTC
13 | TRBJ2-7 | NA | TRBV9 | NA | CASSVEQTGEQYF | TGTGCCAGCAGCGTAGAACAGACGGGGGAGCAGTACTTC
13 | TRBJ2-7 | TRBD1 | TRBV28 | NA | CASRPRTGDEQYF | TGTGCCAGCAGACCGCGGACAGGGGACGAGCAGTACTTC
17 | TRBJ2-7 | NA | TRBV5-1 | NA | CASSLGFLRALSYEQYF | TGCGCCAGCAGCTTGGGTTTTCTGCGGGCACTCTCCTACGAGCAGTACTTC
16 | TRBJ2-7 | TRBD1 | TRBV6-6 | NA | CASSYPAGTGAHEQYF | TGTGCCAGCAGTTACCCCGCCGGGACAGGGGCCCACGAGCAGTACTTC
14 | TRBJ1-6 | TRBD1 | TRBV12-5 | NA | CASGWDRANSPLHF | TGTGCTAGTGGTTGGGACAGGGCCAATTCACCCCTCCACTTT
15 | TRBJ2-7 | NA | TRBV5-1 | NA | CASSLYRELTYEQYF | TGCGCCAGCAGCTTGTACAGGGAACTGACCTACGAGCAGTACTTC
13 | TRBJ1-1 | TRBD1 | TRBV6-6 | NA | CASSGTGDTEAFF | TGTGCCAGCAGCGGGACAGGTGACACTGAAGCTTTCTTT
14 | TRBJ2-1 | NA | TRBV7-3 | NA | CASSLGPPYNEQFF | TGTGCCAGCAGCTTAGGGCCTCCCTACAATGAGCAGTTCTTC
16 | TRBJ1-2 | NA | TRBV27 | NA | CASSSLLEALNYGYTF | TGTGCCAGCAGCTCCCTCCTTGAAGCGCTAAACTATGGCTACACCTTC
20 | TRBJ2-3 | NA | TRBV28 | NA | CASSSQKFSDYWKGTDTQYF | TGTGCCAGCAGTTCCCAGAAATTCAGCGATTACTGGAAGGGCACAGATACGCAGTATTTT
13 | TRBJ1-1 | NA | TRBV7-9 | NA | CASSLPSRGEAFF | TGTGCCAGCAGCTTACCAAGCCGCGGCGAAGCTTTCTTT
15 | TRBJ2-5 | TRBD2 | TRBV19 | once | CASSTRTSGSETQYF | TGTGCCAGTAGTACGCGGACTAGCGGGAGCGAGACCCAGTACTTC
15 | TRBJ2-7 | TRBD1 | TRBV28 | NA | CASSSAGTGGYEQYF | TGTGCCAGCAGTTCAGCCGGGACAGGGGGCTACGAGCAGTACTTC
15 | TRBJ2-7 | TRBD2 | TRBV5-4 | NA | CASSGGGGTSYEQYF | TGTGCCAGCAGCGGCGGGGGGGGGACCTCCTACGAGCAGTACTTC
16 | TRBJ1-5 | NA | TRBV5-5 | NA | CASSLGLPQLNQPQHF | TGTGCCAGCAGCTTGGGACTGCCGCAGCTCAATCAGCCCCAGCATTTT
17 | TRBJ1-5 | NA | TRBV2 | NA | CASTGYRSPREWQPQHF | TGTGCCAGCACGGGCTACAGGTCCCCCCGTGAGTGGCAGCCCCAGCATTTT
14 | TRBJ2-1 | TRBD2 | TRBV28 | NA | CASSPLGAGGTQFF | TGTGCCAGCAGTCCCCTTGGGGCGGGGGGGACGCAGTTCTTC
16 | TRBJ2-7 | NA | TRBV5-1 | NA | CASSTLGTGESYEQYF | TGCGCCAGCAGCACATTAGGGACGGGGGAAAGCTACGAGCAGTACTTC
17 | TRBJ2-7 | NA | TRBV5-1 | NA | CASSLRSEGTFFYEQYF | TGCGCCAGCAGCTTGAGGTCGGAAGGGACATTTTTCTACGAGCAGTACTTC
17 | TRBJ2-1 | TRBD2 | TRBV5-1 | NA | CASSPDAGVGSYNEQFF | TGCGCCAGCAGCCCGGATGCGGGAGTGGGCTCCTACAATGAGCAGTTCTTC
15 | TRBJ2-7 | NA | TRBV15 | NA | CATSRGTGWEDEQYF | TGTGCCACCAGCAGAGGGACAGGTTGGGAGGACGAGCAGTACTTC
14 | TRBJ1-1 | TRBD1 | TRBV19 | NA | CASYPGQGYTEAFF | TGTGCCAGTTATCCGGGACAGGGGTACACTGAAGCTTTCTTT
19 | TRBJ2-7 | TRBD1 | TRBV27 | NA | CASSFFTGTGEVGYHEQYF | TGTGCCAGCAGTTTCTTCACCGGGACAGGGGAGGTTGGATACCACGAGCAGTACTTC
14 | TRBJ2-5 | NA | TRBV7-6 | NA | CASSFPRGQETQYF | TGTGCCAGCAGCTTCCCCAGGGGTCAAGAGACCCAGTACTTC
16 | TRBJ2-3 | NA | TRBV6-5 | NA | CASSYGWATSTDTQYF | TGTGCCAGCAGTTACGGGTGGGCTACTAGCACAGATACGCAGTATTTT
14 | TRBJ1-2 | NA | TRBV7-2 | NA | CASSLKPGEYGYTF | TGTGCCAGCAGCTTAAAACCGGGGGAGTATGGCTACACCTTC